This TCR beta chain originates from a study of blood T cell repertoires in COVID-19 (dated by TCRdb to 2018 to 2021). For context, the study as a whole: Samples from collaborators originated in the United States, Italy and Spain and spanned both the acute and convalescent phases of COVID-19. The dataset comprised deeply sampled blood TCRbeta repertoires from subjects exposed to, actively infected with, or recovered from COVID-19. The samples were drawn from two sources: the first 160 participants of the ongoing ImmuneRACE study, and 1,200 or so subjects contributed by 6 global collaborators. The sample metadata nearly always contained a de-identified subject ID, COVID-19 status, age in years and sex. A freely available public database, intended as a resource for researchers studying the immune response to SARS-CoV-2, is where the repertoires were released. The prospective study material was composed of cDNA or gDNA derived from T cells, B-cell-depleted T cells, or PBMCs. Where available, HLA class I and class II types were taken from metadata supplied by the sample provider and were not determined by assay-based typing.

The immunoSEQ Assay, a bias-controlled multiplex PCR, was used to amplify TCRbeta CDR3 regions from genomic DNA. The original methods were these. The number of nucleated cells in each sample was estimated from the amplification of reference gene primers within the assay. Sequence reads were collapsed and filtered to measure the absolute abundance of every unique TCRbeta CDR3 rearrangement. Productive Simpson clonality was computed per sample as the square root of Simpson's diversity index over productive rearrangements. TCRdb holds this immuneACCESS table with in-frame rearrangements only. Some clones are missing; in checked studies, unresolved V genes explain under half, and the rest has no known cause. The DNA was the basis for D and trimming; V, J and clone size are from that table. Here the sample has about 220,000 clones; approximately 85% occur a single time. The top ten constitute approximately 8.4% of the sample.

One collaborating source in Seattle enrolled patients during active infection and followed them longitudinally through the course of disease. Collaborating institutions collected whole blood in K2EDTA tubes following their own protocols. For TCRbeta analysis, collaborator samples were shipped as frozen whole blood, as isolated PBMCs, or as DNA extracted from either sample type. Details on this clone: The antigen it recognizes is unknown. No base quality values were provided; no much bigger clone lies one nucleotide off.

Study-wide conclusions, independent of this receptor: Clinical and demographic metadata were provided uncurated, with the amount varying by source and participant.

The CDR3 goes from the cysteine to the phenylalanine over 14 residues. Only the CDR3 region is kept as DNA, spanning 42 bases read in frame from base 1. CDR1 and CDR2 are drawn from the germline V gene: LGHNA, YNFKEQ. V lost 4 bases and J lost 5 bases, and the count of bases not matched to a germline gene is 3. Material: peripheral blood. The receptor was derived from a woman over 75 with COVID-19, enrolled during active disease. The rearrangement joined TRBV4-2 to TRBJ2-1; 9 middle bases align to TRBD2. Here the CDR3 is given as CASSRLAANNEQFF. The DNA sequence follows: TGTGCCAGCAGCCGACTAGCGGCTAACAATGAGCAGTTCTTC.